This T cell receptor (beta chain) emerged from a study of identical twins. Study-level results: Beta out-of-frame sequences displayed a weaker excess of sharing between twins. The models gave estimates that fell short of the out-of-frame TCR alpha sharing seen in monozygotic twins.

This clonotype was detected ten times or more. Its antigen is unidentified. A template switching step contributed a universal primer site, while unique molecular identifiers were present in the cDNA. TCRdb passed the 5' RACE reads through MiXCR, listing each CDR3 protein once. This sample carries hundreds of thousands of distinct CDR3 sequences, over 5% of them seen once, and the ten largest clones take 1.5% to 2%. Trimming stripped 6 bases from V and 1 base from J, with 12 bases between. CDR3 length: 13 residues. The germline V gene encodes CDR1 SQVTM and CDR2 ANQGSEA. The sequence was collected from a young man in good health. This sequence joins TRBV29-1 and TRBJ1-1; D may be TRBD1 (5 bases). The sequencing input was naive T cells sorted from blood. CDR3 coding DNA: TGCAGCGTCGAGGGGCAGGCGAACACTGAAGCTTTCTTT. Translating it yields CSVEGQANTEAFF.